The following is a TCR beta chain sequence with its context. What it recognizes is unknown. The source of the sample is a study of a mutant IDH1 vaccine in newly diagnosed glioma. Study-wide context: Patients were started on vaccination 4-6 weeks after radiotherapy alone, or with temozolomide cycles. Most patients had received both radiotherapy and temozolomide, the prior options being radiotherapy, temozolomide, or both.

Time point indicated: week 5, during vaccination. In every dose of vaccine, 300 ug of mutant IDH1 20-mer peptide was given alongside topical imiquimod. Germline V CDR1 and CDR2: SNHLY, FYNNEI. Between the trimmed V and J ends, which lost 4 bases and 4 bases, there was a span of 10 bases. The CDR3 is 13 residues long. Sequencing was performed with immunoSEQ multiplex PCR; in TCRdb, only in-frame clones are kept and a portion is missing. Seen here are 25,000 to 30,000 clones, about three quarters observed once, and the top ten hold over 9%. The sample consisted of PBMCs, taken from a glioma patient whose treatment included an IDH1 peptide vaccine. This clonotype was sampled from a man aged 40-49 years with glioma. The chain links TRBV2 to TRBJ1-2; D perhaps matches TRBD1 (5 bases). CDR3 loop: CASSGQTFYGYTF. The CDR3 bases are TGTGCCAGCAGTGGACAGACCTTCTATGGCTACACCTTC.